One sample yielded the 5 T cell receptor beta chains listed below, sequenced in a study of blood T cell repertoires in COVID-19. Produced via immunoSEQ multiplex PCR; TCRdb's table is partial and in-frame only. The top ten clones hold roughly 27% of a sample with about 81,000 clones, 86% of them seen once. Material: peripheral blood. The receptors were sampled from a human donor in a cohort sampled during active COVID-19.

V is TRBV7-8 and J is TRBJ2-1; D may be TRBD1 (6 bases). V was cut by 5 bases and J by 0 bases, with 11 bases left in between. The CDR3 loop spans 15 amino acids. Germline V CDR1 and CDR2: SGHVS, FQNEAQ. This CDR3 reads CASSPGESSYNEQFF. The CDR3, as DNA: TGTGCCAGCAGCCCAGGGGAGAGCTCCTACAATGAGCAGTTCTTC.

The rearrangement links TRBV7-2 to TRBJ2-7; D is perhaps TRBD1 (6 bases). V was cut by 5 bases and J by 0 bases, with 11 bases left in between. Germline CDR1 and CDR2: SGHTA and FQGNSA. CDR3 length: 14 amino acids. The CDR3 here is CASSRGTPSYEQYF. CDR3 nucleotide sequence: TGTGCCAGCAGCAGGGGGACACCCTCCTACGAGCAGTACTTC.

This clone was counted once. Here the CDR3 DNA reads TGTGCCAGCAGCTTGTTTGGTCAGGGTGTCACCGGGGAGCTGTTTTTT. Translated: CASSLFGQGVTGELFF. The rearrangement links TRBV7-3 to TRBJ2-2, with D perhaps matching TRBD1 (5 bases). V was cut by 3 bases and J by 4 bases, with 15 bases left in between. Germline V gene data show CDR1 as SGHTA and CDR2 as FQGTGA. There are 16 residues in the CDR3.

This chain joins TRBV19 and TRBJ2-6; D unclear. The CDR3 has 12 amino acids. The V gene's germline CDR1 is LNHDA and CDR2 SQIVND (reference sequence). V was trimmed by 7 bases and J by 2 bases, leaving 3 bases between them. The CDR3 sequence is CASTAGANVLTF. The DNA of the CDR3 is TGTGCCAGTACGGCTGGGGCCAACGTCCTGACTTTC.

This chain connects TRBV15 to TRBJ1-5; D is perhaps TRBD1 (5 bases). Germline CDR1 is LNHNV and CDR2 is YYDKDF (reference sequence). Trimming pared 0 bases from V and 6 bases from J, leaving 6 bases between. CDR3 length: 13 residues. DNA of the CDR3: TGTGCCACCAGCAGAGAGGGGGGTCAGCCCCAGCATTTT. Encoded protein: CATSREGGQPQHF.